This TCR beta chain was recorded in a study of T cells in Graves' hyperthyroidism and ophthalmopathy. Study results and limitations: In the analysis, a 13 V-J model separated ophthalmopathy from stable hyperthyroidism.

The CDR3 runs to 13 residues. Between the trimmed V and J ends, which lost 9 bases and 3 bases, there was a span of 11 bases. Germline CDR1 MNHEY, CDR2 SVGAGI. Amplification of TCR beta CDR3 regions used RNA as the template. The study used the HTBI primer set for a first-round RT-PCR of the TCR CDR3. MiXCR, applied by TCRdb to the multiplex PCR reads, yields one record per CDR3 protein. The repertoire consists of 550,000 to 700,000 distinct CDR3 sequences, with roughly 15% occurring once and the leading ten covering approximately 4.3%. The sample holds many counts of this clonotype. Its specificity is not known. Patients affected by ophthalmopathy presented a Clinical Activity Score of at least 3, a NOSPECS grade of at least 4, and disease duration below 3 months. The study left out patients who had uncontrolled infection, other autoimmune disease, pregnancy or lactation. Isolation of PBMCs was performed on roughly 9 ml fresh peripheral blood.

This clonotype was obtained from a woman aged 40-49 years with Graves' ophthalmopathy. Sequencing was performed on blood. This chain uses TRBV6-5 with TRBJ2-2; possible D gene TRBD1, 5 bases. In DNA form, the CDR3 reads TGTGCCAGTCAGGGTCCTTACACCGGGGAGCTGTTTTTT. It encodes CASQGPYTGELFF.